This is a list of T cell receptor beta chains from one sample in a study of CD8+ T cells in alopecia areata. Generated by immunoSEQ multiplex PCR, the TCRdb table keeps only in-frame clones and is missing some. The sample gives 150,000 or so clones, about 54% of which show up once; about 4.5% is in the top ten. The sequenced material came from CD4+ T cells sorted from blood. All receptors come from a human donor in good health. The CDR3 runs from the conserved cysteine through the conserved F or W. D genes are given only for firm matches. Size tells how often a clone was seen (once, few, many) or the class of an expanded clone, and some rows leave it out.

v_call	j_call	clone_size	d_call	cdr3_aa	cdr3_nt
TRBV5-1	TRBJ2-3	.	.	CASSSTSQGADTQYF	TGCGCCAGCAGCTCGACTAGCCAGGGGGCAGATACGCAGTATTTT
TRBV10-3	TRBJ2-5	many	TRBD1	CAISWTGQETQYF	TGTGCCATCAGTTGGACAGGCCAAGAGACCCAGTACTTC
TRBV6-6	TRBJ2-7	.	.	CASSYSPLGGEQYF	TGTGCCAGCAGTTACTCGCCGCTGGGCGGCGAGCAGTACTTC
TRBV6-5	TRBJ1-1	.	.	CASSYRGRGLNTEAFF	TGTGCCAGCAGTTACCGCGGCAGGGGATTGAACACTGAAGCTTTCTTT
TRBV29-1	TRBJ2-7	.	.	CSVGLNRDREQYF	TGCAGCGTTGGTCTTAACAGGGATCGCGAGCAGTACTTC
TRBV30	TRBJ1-1	few	TRBD1	CAWRIDRVENTEAFF	TGTGCCTGGAGAATCGACAGGGTAGAGAACACTGAAGCTTTCTTT
TRBV10-3	TRBJ2-6	few	.	CAISDQTVSGANVLTF	TGTGCCATCAGTGATCAGACAGTCTCTGGGGCCAACGTCCTGACTTTC
TRBV11-2	TRBJ2-5	few	.	CATTRETQYF	TGTGCCACAACCAGAGAGACCCAGTACTTC
TRBV6-1	TRBJ1-2	.	.	CASSEAGANYGYTF	TGTGCCAGCAGTGAAGCCGGAGCTAACTATGGCTACACCTTC
TRBV7-2	TRBJ2-3	few	TRBD2	CASSPSSGSGDTQYF	TGTGCCAGCAGCCCATCAAGCGGGAGTGGAGATACGCAGTATTTT
TRBV29-1	TRBJ2-7	once	.	CSVEGSSYEQYF	TGCAGCGTTGAAGGCAGCTCCTACGAGCAGTACTTC
TRBV29-1	TRBJ2-1	.	TRBD2	CSGGTSGPSYNEQFF	TGCAGCGGTGGGACTAGCGGGCCCTCCTACAATGAGCAGTTCTTC
TRBV7-3	TRBJ2-1	.	TRBD2	CASSQQPGLAGVSVYNEQFF	TGTGCCAGCAGCCAACAACCGGGACTAGCGGGAGTAAGTGTGTACAATGAGCAGTTCTTC
TRBV6-5	TRBJ2-1	.	TRBD2	CASTPLGASGNEQFF	TGTGCCAGCACCCCATTGGGGGCTAGCGGGAATGAGCAGTTCTTC
TRBV11-2	TRBJ2-1	.	.	CASSPITGAQNEQFF	TGTGCCAGCAGCCCCATAACGGGAGCTCAGAATGAGCAGTTCTTC
TRBV29-1	TRBJ2-3	.	.	CSVGNTDTQYF	TGCAGCGTTGGGAACACAGATACGCAGTATTTT
TRBV6-5	TRBJ1-1	.	.	CASSYKMNTEAFF	TGTGCCAGCAGTTACAAGATGAACACTGAAGCTTTCTTT
TRBV28	TRBJ2-5	few	.	CASGIQGFQETQYF	TGTGCCAGCGGGATACAGGGTTTTCAGGAGACCCAGTACTTC
TRBV9	TRBJ2-3	.	.	CASGRGTFTDTQYF	TGTGCCAGCGGTAGGGGGACCTTCACAGATACGCAGTATTTT
TRBV28	TRBJ2-7	.	TRBD1	CASSSTGTGTSYEQYF	TGTGCCAGCAGCTCAACCGGGACAGGGACATCCTACGAGCAGTACTTC
TRBV14	TRBJ2-3	.	.	CASSPSSWVDTQYF	TGTGCCAGCAGCCCATCGTCGTGGGTGGATACGCAGTATTTT
TRBV7-9	TRBJ2-7	.	.	CASSLTGASYEQYF	TGTGCCAGCAGCTTGACGGGAGCCTCCTACGAGCAGTACTTC
TRBV29-1	TRBJ2-6	once	.	CSANSGANVLTF	TGCAGCGCGAATTCTGGGGCCAACGTCCTGACTTTC
TRBV30	TRBJ1-2	once	TRBD1	CAWSKGQGMHGYTF	TGTGCCTGGAGTAAGGGACAGGGTATGCATGGCTACACCTTC
TRBV19	TRBJ2-5	.	.	CASSIAGAETQYF	TGTGCCAGTAGTATTGCAGGAGCGGAGACCCAGTACTTC
TRBV28	TRBJ2-6	.	.	CASRRAGSGANVLTF	TGTGCCAGCAGGCGCGCAGGCTCTGGGGCCAACGTCCTGACTTTC
TRBV29-1	TRBJ2-1	.	.	CSRWGHWVHDEQFF	TGCAGCCGCTGGGGACACTGGGTTCATGATGAGCAGTTCTTC
TRBV5-1	TRBJ1-1	.	.	CASSLEVTVNTEAFF	TGCGCCAGCAGCTTGGAGGTTACAGTTAACACTGAAGCTTTCTTT
TRBV5-1	TRBJ1-4	.	TRBD1	CASSWGDRLNEKLFF	TGCGCCAGCAGCTGGGGGGACAGACTTAATGAAAAACTGTTTTTT
TRBV4-1	TRBJ1-5	many	.	CASSQSRGNQPQHF	TGCGCCAGCAGCCAATCCAGGGGCAATCAGCCCCAGCATTTT
TRBV6-6	TRBJ2-5	.	.	CASSYSMSGETQYF	TGTGCCAGCAGTTACTCCATGTCCGGGGAGACCCAGTACTTC
TRBV4-1	TRBJ2-1	.	.	CASSQDEGGLVQFF	TGCGCCAGCAGCCAAGATGAAGGAGGGCTGGTGCAGTTCTTC
TRBV30	TRBJ1-5	.	.	CAWSRGVRNQPQHF	TGTGCCTGGAGCAGAGGGGTTCGCAATCAGCCCCAGCATTTT
TRBV5-6	TRBJ2-2	.	.	CASSQGPNTGELFF	TGTGCCAGCAGCCAGGGACCGAACACCGGGGAGCTGTTTTTT
TRBV9	TRBJ2-5	.	.	CASSVAFGQGQETQYF	TGTGCCAGCAGCGTAGCATTTGGGCAGGGACAAGAGACCCAGTACTTC
TRBV6-1	TRBJ2-7	once	TRBD2	CASNHLAGRVYEQYF	TGTGCCAGCAATCATCTAGCGGGAAGGGTCTACGAGCAGTACTTC
TRBV10-3	TRBJ2-7	.	TRBD2	CATQGLAGYEQYF	TGTGCCACTCAAGGACTAGCGGGCTACGAGCAGTACTTC
TRBV4-2	TRBJ2-5	.	TRBD2	CASSATAGLAGYYETQYF	TGTGCCAGCAGCGCCACGGCCGGACTAGCGGGATATTACGAGACCCAGTACTTC
TRBV30	TRBJ2-3	.	.	CAWSLRVADTQYF	TGTGCCTGGAGTCTCAGGGTAGCAGATACGCAGTATTTT
TRBV25-1	TRBJ2-4	.	.	CASRGPGQKNIQYF	TGTGCCAGCAGGGGTCCCGGACAGAAAAACATTCAGTACTTC
TRBV5-1	TRBJ2-5	.	.	CASSLQRQETQYF	TGCGCCAGCAGCCTCCAACGCCAAGAGACCCAGTACTTC
TRBV9	TRBJ2-3	once	.	CASSGGAVSTDTQYF	TGTGCCAGCAGCGGGGGGGCAGTCAGCACAGATACGCAGTATTTT
TRBV27	TRBJ2-7	once	.	CASSSVSGEQYF	TGTGCCAGCAGTTCTGTCTCGGGCGAGCAGTACTTC
TRBV30	TRBJ2-2	.	TRBD2	CAWRKLAGGHTGELFF	TGTGCCTGGAGGAAACTAGCGGGAGGTCACACCGGGGAGCTGTTTTTT
TRBV4-1	TRBJ2-5	.	TRBD1	CASSPGDRGLGETQYF	TGCGCCAGCAGCCCAGGCGACAGGGGGCTGGGAGAGACCCAGTACTTC
TRBV29-1	TRBJ2-5	.	.	CSVEEWQGETQYF	TGCAGCGTTGAAGAATGGCAGGGCGAGACCCAGTACTTC
TRBV2	TRBJ2-1	.	.	CASSVSNGDNEQFF	TGTGCCAGCAGTGTCAGTAATGGAGACAATGAGCAGTTCTTC
TRBV15	TRBJ2-5	few	.	CATSPRGQQETQYF	TGTGCCACCAGCCCGCGGGGGCAGCAAGAGACCCAGTACTTC
TRBV29-1	TRBJ2-7	.	.	CSVEKQTGGEQYF	TGCAGCGTTGAAAAGCAGACAGGCGGCGAGCAGTACTTC